This T cell receptor beta chain was identified in a study of beta chain features in type 1 diabetes. This CDR3 contains 18 residues. Germline CDR1 and CDR2: SGHTA and FQGNSA. V lost 2 bases, J lost 0 bases, and 19 bases lay in between. Isolated RNA was reverse transcribed in full, so expressed TCRB transcripts were sequenced. Clones were read by immunoSEQ multiplex PCR, and TCRdb kept only the in-frame ones, dropping some. This sample has a few hundred thousand clones, with roughly 17% found just once. Naive, central memory, regulatory and stem cell-like memory cells within the CD4+ compartment were sorted using CD45RO/CCR7/CD25/CD127/CD95/CD27. The study's findings and limits: Moderate but significant shortening of TCRB CDR3s was recorded in all four CD4+ subsets from Type 1 diabetes patients.

Details on this clone: Its antigen remains unidentified.

The rearrangement joins TRBV7-2 to TRBJ1-1; TRBD1 is a possible D gene (6 bases). The sequence derives from a man aged 30 to 45 with type 1 diabetes. Specimen: naive CD4+ T cells from blood. The CDR3 is CASSLIGTQSDLNTEAFF. CDR3 sequence (DNA): TGTGCCAGCAGCTTAATTGGGACACAATCGGATTTGAACACTGAAGCTTTCTTT. Full variable domain (missing parts from reference TRBV7-2 and TRBJ1-1): GAGVSQSPSNKVTEKGKDVELRCDPISGHTALYWYRQSLGQGLEFLIYFQGNSAPDKSGLPSDRFSAERTGGSVSTLTIQRTQQEDSAVYLCASSLIGTQSDLNTEAFFGQGTRLTVV.